A single sample gave rise to the 17 T cell receptor beta chains below, sequenced in a study of T cells in Graves' hyperthyroidism and ophthalmopathy. Regions amplified from RNA transcripts were the TCR beta CDR3 regions. First-round RT-PCR targeting the TCR CDR3 was performed with the HTBI primer set. TCRdb reanalysed the multiplex PCR reads using MiXCR and keeps one entry per CDR3 protein. The sample lists fewer than 350,000 distinct CDR3 sequences; over 15% were seen once. The sample was blood. These receptors all come from a woman aged 40 to 50 with Graves' ophthalmopathy.

In its sample, this clonotype was seen many times. This chain links TRBV19 with TRBJ1-2; perhaps TRBD1 as D (5 bases). Germline V lookup: CDR1 LNHDA, CDR2 SQIVND (reference sequence). With 5 bases removed from V and 7 bases from J, the gap between germline ends came to 14 bases. The length of the CDR3 is 13 residues. The CDR3 sequence: CASSVTGERGYTF. CDR3 DNA: TGTGCCAGTAGTGTTACAGGAGAACGTGGCTACACCTTC.

This clonotype was recorded many times. CDR3 loop: CSASLPTIRGNTEAFF. Here the CDR3 DNA reads TGCAGTGCTAGCCTACCAACAATCAGGGGGAACACTGAAGCTTTCTTT. The chain combines TRBV20-1 with TRBJ1-1; a possible D gene is TRBD1 (6 bases). V shed 3 bases and J shed 1 base, with 18 bases lying between them. Germline V gene data show CDR1 as DFQATT and CDR2 as SNEGSKA (reference sequence). CDR3 size: 16 residues.

For this clonotype: A much more abundant neighbour one base away suggests this may be a read error. This chain joins TRBV5-1 and TRBJ2-7; 9 bases line up with TRBD2. Germline V gene sequence: CDR1 SGHRS, CDR2 YFSETQ. This CDR3 contains 15 residues. The CDR3 sequence: CVSSLAGVGNYEQYF. The CDR3 DNA reads as TGCGTCAGCAGCTTAGCGGGAGTGGGGAACTACGAGCAGTACTTC.

The chain employs TRBV6-1 and TRBJ2-7, with D possibly matching TRBD1 (6 bases). V shed 9 bases and J shed 2 bases, with 23 bases lying between them. The CDR3 is 16 residues long. The germline CDR1 and CDR2 sequences are MNHNS and SASEGT. CDR3 protein: CASLLSGDTKTYEQYF. The CDR3 DNA is TGTGCCAGTCTGCTGTCTGGGGACACCAAGACCTACGAGCAGTACTTC.

This clonotype was picked up many times. V gene TRBV6-1 combines with J gene TRBJ2-7; TRBD1 matches at 7 bases. CDR1 MNHNS and CDR2 SASEGT come from the germline V gene. V dropped 2 bases and J dropped 5; count of bases not matched to a gene: 6. This CDR3 has 14 amino acids. CDR3 bases: TGTGCCAGCAGTGAAAAGGGGGCGTGGGACGAGCAGTACTTC. Encoded protein: CASSEKGAWDEQYF.

This clonotype was seen a handful of times. The genes are TRBV24-1 and TRBJ1-1, with 7 bases identical to TRBD1. This CDR3 spans 11 amino acids. The germline V gene has CDR1 KGHDR and CDR2 SFDVKD. The J segment lost 4 bases and the V segment lost 12 bases, leaving 4 bases of the junction unmatched. This CDR3 is CAAGTVTEAFF. CDR3 in DNA: TGTGCCGCCGGGACAGTCACTGAAGCTTTCTTT.

This clonotype was counted ten times or more. This rearrangement joins TRBV6-5 to TRBJ2-7; 7 nucleotides align to TRBD1. With 2 bases clipped from V and 0 bases from J, the junction kept 1 base outside the gene matches. The CDR3 length is 14 residues. CDR1 and CDR2 from the germline V gene are MNHEY and SVGAGI. The CDR3 nucleotides read TGTGCCAGCAGTTACGGGGACAGCTCCTACGAGCAGTACTTC. Amino acid sequence: CASSYGDSSYEQYF.

This clonotype was observed at least ten times. The V and J genes are TRBV7-8 and TRBJ1-3; D call uncertain. The CDR3 sequence is 16 residues long. Per germline, CDR1 SGHVS and CDR2 FQNEAQ. Trimming took off 1 base at V and 0 bases at J, with 10 bases between the two ends. CDR3 residues: CASSLVGPNSGNTIYF. As DNA, the CDR3 is TGTGCCAGCAGCTTAGTGGGCCCTAACTCTGGAAACACCATATATTTT.

This clonotype was recorded many times. CDR3 sequence reads: CASGLYEQYF. In DNA form, the CDR3 reads TGTGCCAGCGGCCTTTACGAGCAGTACTTC. The chain recombines TRBV28 with TRBJ2-7, with D unclear. With 8 bases removed from V and 4 bases from J, the gap between germline ends came to 6 bases. Germline V gene data show CDR1 as MDHEN and CDR2 as SYDVKM. CDR3 length equals 10 residues.

The rearrangement links TRBV7-9 to TRBJ1-3; D not certain. The germline V gene encodes CDR1 SEHNR and CDR2 FQNEAQ (reference sequence). The CDR3 loop spans 13 amino acids. Trimming took 6 bases from V and 0 from J, leaving 6 bases between them. DNA for the CDR3: TGTGCCAGCAGGGCCCCCTCTGGAAACACCATATATTTT. Protein: CASRAPSGNTIYF.

The chain links TRBV6-1 to TRBJ2-2, with 9 bases lining up with TRBD1. This CDR3 contains 15 residues. Germline V gene lookup returns CDR1 MNHNS and CDR2 SASEGT. The V gene end was trimmed by 4 bases and the J gene end by 4 bases; junction bases not matched to a gene: 4. The CDR3 bases are TGTGCCAGCAGTGTTGGACAGGGGACCACCGGGGAGCTGTTTTTT. Amino acids: CASSVGQGTTGELFF.

This clonotype showed up just a few times. A clone one base away is much larger, so this may be a read error. The V call is TRBV4-1, the J call TRBJ2-6; D remains unclear. CDR1 MGHRA and CDR2 YSYEKL come from the germline V gene. Trimming took off 1 base at V and 2 bases at J, with 6 bases between the two ends. The CDR3 sequence is 15 residues long. This CDR3 is CASSQGVPGANVLTF. CDR3 bases: TGCGCCAGCAGCCAAGGCGTCCCTGGGGCCAACGTCCTGACTTTC.

This clonotype was found many times. This chain uses TRBV15 with TRBJ2-5; perhaps TRBD1 as D (5 bases). CDR3 length: 15 amino acids. Germline-derived CDR1 and CDR2 are LNHNV and YYDKDF (reference sequence). Trimming shortened V by 3 bases and J by 3 bases, and 14 bases separated the two germline ends. CDR3 in amino acids: CATSRHLQAEETQYF. In DNA form, the CDR3 reads TGTGCCACCAGCAGGCATCTACAGGCGGAAGAGACCCAGTACTTC.

This clonotype was counted ten times or more. The gene calls are TRBV5-1 and TRBJ1-1, with 10 positions matching TRBD1. Trimming took 0 bases from V and 5 from J; bases not matched to a gene: 4. Germline CDR1 SGHRS, CDR2 YFSETQ. CDR3 length: 15 amino acids. CDR3 sequence (DNA): TGCGCCAGCAGCTTGGAGGGACAGGGGAGGACTGAAGCTTTCTTT. Translating it yields CASSLEGQGRTEAFF.

This clonotype was found many times. The chain joins TRBV30 to TRBJ2-7; D perhaps matches TRBD2 (6 bases). The length of the CDR3 is 13 residues. CDR1 is GTSNPN, CDR2 SVGIG, per germline (reference sequence). V was pared by 0 bases and J by 2 bases, with 8 bases between. The CDR3 protein is CAWSVGGTYEQYF. Here the CDR3 DNA reads TGTGCCTGGAGTGTTGGCGGGACCTACGAGCAGTACTTC.

This clonotype was observed many times. Here the CDR3 DNA reads TGCAGCGTTGTTGACAGGCGTATGGCCTACGAGCAGTACTTC. It specifies CSVVDRRMAYEQYF. This rearrangement joins TRBV29-1 to TRBJ2-7; TRBD1 might be the D (6 bases). Germline lookup yields CDR1 SQVTM and CDR2 ANQGSEA. V lost 4 bases and J 2 bases, leaving 15 bases between the germline ends. This CDR3 is 14 amino acids long.

The gene calls are TRBV4-1 and TRBJ1-1; possibly TRBD1 for D (5 bases). Germline CDR1 and CDR2: MGHRA and YSYEKL. Trimming removed 3 bases from V and 7 bases from J, with 15 bases in between. The CDR3 runs to 14 residues. The CDR3 region is CASSHRDGLSEAFF. The CDR3 DNA sequence: TGCGCCAGCAGCCACAGGGACGGGCTCAGTGAAGCTTTCTTT.